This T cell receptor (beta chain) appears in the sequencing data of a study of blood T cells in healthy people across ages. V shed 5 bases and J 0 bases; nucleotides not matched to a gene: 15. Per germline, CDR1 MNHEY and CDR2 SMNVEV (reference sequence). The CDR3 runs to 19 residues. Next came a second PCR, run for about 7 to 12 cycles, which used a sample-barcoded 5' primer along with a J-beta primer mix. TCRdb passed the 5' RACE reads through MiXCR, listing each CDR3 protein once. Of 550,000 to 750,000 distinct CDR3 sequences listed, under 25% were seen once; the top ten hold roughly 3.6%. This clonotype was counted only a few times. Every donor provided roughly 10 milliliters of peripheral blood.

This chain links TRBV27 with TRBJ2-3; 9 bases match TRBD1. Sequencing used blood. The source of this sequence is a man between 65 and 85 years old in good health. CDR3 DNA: TGTGCCAGCAGTCCCGCTCCGGGACAGGGAATCTCTAGCACAGATACGCAGTATTTT. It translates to CASSPAPGQGISSTDTQYF.